Listed below are T cell receptor beta chains from one sample, sequenced in a study of blood T cell repertoires in COVID-19. TCRdb keeps only in-frame clones here, not all; method: immunoSEQ multiplex PCR. Among about 24,000 clones listed, around 81% were seen once. Source material: peripheral blood. The receptors shown here come from a man aged 65 to 79 with acute or convalescent COVID-19. Both conserved end residues are part of each CDR3. D genes are given only for firm matches. Expanded clones get a size class; other rows say once, few or many, or leave the size out.

v_call	clone_size	j_call	d_call	cdr3_aa	cdr3_nt
TRBV24-1	once	TRBJ1-2	TRBD1	CATSDLRDRGLYGYTF	TGTGCCACCAGTGATTTAAGGGACAGGGGGCTTTATGGCTACACCTTC
TRBV19	NA	TRBJ1-1	TRBD1	CASSQLTGVNTEAFF	TGTGCCAGTAGTCAATTGACAGGGGTGAACACTGAAGCTTTCTTT
TRBV5-1	NA	TRBJ2-1	TRBD2	CASSSPGGKEQFF	TGCGCCAGCAGCTCCCCGGGGGGTAAGGAGCAGTTCTTC
TRBV7-9	few	TRBJ2-7	NA	CASVAEYEQYF	TGTGCCAGTGTGGCGGAGTACGAGCAGTACTTC
TRBV3-1/TRBV3-2	NA	TRBJ2-2	TRBD2	CASSPRLAGLNTGELFF	TGTGCCAGCAGCCCCCGACTAGCGGGCCTGAACACCGGGGAGCTGTTTTTT
TRBV21-1	NA	TRBJ2-7	NA	CASSSKGCYEQYF	TGTGCCAGCAGCTCCAAGGGGTGCTACGAGCAGTACTTC
TRBV5-1	NA	TRBJ1-2	TRBD1	CASSLGDRVERGYGYTF	TGCGCCAGCAGCTTGGGGGACAGGGTAGAGAGGGGCTATGGCTACACCTTC
TRBV20-1	NA	TRBJ2-7	TRBD1	CSARVGDRGYF	TGCAGTGCTAGAGTGGGTGACAGGGGGTACTTC
TRBV10-2	NA	TRBJ1-1	TRBD1	CASFPDRGEFRGEAFF	TGCGCCAGCTTTCCGGACAGGGGGGAGTTCAGAGGTGAAGCTTTCTTT
TRBV14	NA	TRBJ1-6	NA	CASSQDLGRQNSPLHF	TGTGCCAGCAGCCAAGATTTGGGGAGGCAGAATTCACCCCTCCACTTT
TRBV5-1	NA	TRBJ2-5	TRBD1	CASGRGPGETQYF	TGCGCCAGCGGCAGGGGGCCCGGTGAGACCCAGTACTTC
TRBV7-9	few	TRBJ2-1	TRBD2	CASSTRGLAGGRDEQFF	TGTGCCAGCAGCACCCGGGGACTAGCGGGGGGTAGGGATGAGCAGTTCTTC
TRBV7-2	once	TRBJ2-2	TRBD2	CASSPRGLAGGETGELFF	TGTGCCAGCAGCCCACGAGGACTAGCGGGAGGGGAGACCGGGGAGCTGTTTTTT
TRBV29-1	NA	TRBJ1-2	NA	CSVVASGNYGYTF	TGCAGCGTTGTGGCGTCAGGCAACTATGGCTACACCTTC
TRBV5-1	NA	TRBJ2-2	NA	CASSLVEVTGELFF	TGCGCCAGCAGCTTGGTTGAGGTTACCGGGGAGCTGTTTTTT
TRBV19	few	TRBJ1-5	TRBD1	CATGTGGDTPPQHF	TGTGCCACTGGGACAGGGGGTGATACCCCGCCCCAGCATTTT
TRBV7-2	NA	TRBJ2-1	TRBD2	CASSFSGNSYNEQFF	TGTGCCAGCAGCTTTAGCGGGAACTCCTACAATGAGCAGTTCTTC
TRBV6-2/TRBV6-3	NA	TRBJ2-7	NA	CASSYFQGPYEQYF	TGTGCCAGCAGTTACTTTCAGGGCCCCTACGAGCAGTACTTC
TRBV5-6	NA	TRBJ1-1	NA	CASSAIGEYQLDTEAFF	TGTGCCAGCAGCGCGATTGGGGAATACCAACTAGACACTGAAGCTTTCTTT
TRBV6-5	NA	TRBJ2-1	TRBD2	CASSRTSGFYNEQFF	TGTGCCAGCAGTCGGACTAGCGGGTTCTACAATGAGCAGTTCTTC
TRBV12-5	NA	TRBJ2-5	NA	CASGLASGQAPQETQYF	TGTGCTAGTGGTTTGGCCTCAGGACAAGCCCCACAAGAGACCCAGTACTTC
TRBV12-5	NA	TRBJ1-5	NA	CASGEARGNQPQHF	TGTGCTAGTGGTGAGGCCAGGGGCAATCAGCCCCAGCATTTT
TRBV9	NA	TRBJ1-1	TRBD1	CASSVAQGVNTEAFF	TGTGCCAGCAGCGTAGCTCAGGGGGTAAACACTGAAGCTTTCTTT
TRBV4-3	NA	TRBJ2-7	NA	CASSQGFEGSYEQYF	TGCGCCAGCAGCCAAGGGTTCGAGGGATCCTACGAGCAGTACTTC
TRBV4-1	NA	TRBJ2-7	TRBD2	CASSQVGVGGPNHEQYF	TGCGCCAGCAGCCAAGTGGGGGTGGGAGGGCCGAACCACGAGCAGTACTTC
TRBV25-1	once	TRBJ2-1	NA	CASSEELSYNEQFF	TGTGCCAGCAGTGAAGAGCTCTCCTACAATGAGCAGTTCTTC
TRBV18	once	TRBJ1-5	NA	CASSAGISNQPQHF	TGTGCCAGCTCAGCAGGGATTAGCAATCAGCCCCAGCATTTT
TRBV19	NA	TRBJ2-2	NA	CASSVYVTGELFF	TGTGCCAGTAGTGTATATGTGACCGGGGAGCTGTTTTTT
TRBV6-5	NA	TRBJ1-2	NA	CASSNTGRGYTF	TGTGCCAGCAGCAATACAGGGAGAGGCTACACCTTC
TRBV2	NA	TRBJ2-5	TRBD1	CASSEAGQGAGTQYF	TGTGCCAGCAGTGAAGCCGGACAGGGGGCGGGGACCCAGTACTTC
TRBV7-8	NA	TRBJ1-5	NA	CASSHRAGGAFNQPQHF	TGTGCCAGCAGCCACCGAGCGGGGGGCGCCTTCAATCAGCCCCAGCATTTT
TRBV9	NA	TRBJ2-7	TRBD1	CASSVAWSKGQGGYEQYF	TGTGCCAGCAGCGTAGCTTGGAGTAAGGGACAGGGGGGCTACGAGCAGTACTTC
TRBV12-3/TRBV12-4	NA	TRBJ1-6	NA	CASSLRGNSPLHF	TGTGCCAGCAGTTTGCGAGGGAATTCACCCCTCCACTTT
TRBV12-5	NA	TRBJ1-1	NA	CASRGILGNTEAFF	TGTGCTAGTAGGGGAATATTGGGGAACACTGAAGCTTTCTTT
TRBV12-3/TRBV12-4	NA	TRBJ2-5	NA	CASRASGGTQYF	TGTGCCAGCCGTGCCAGCGGCGGGACCCAGTACTTC
TRBV5-6	once	TRBJ1-2	NA	CASSLAQGYGYTF	TGTGCCAGCAGCTTGGCCCAGGGCTATGGCTACACCTTC
TRBV14	NA	TRBJ1-2	NA	CASSHGQYGYTF	TGTGCCAGCAGCCACGGACAGTATGGCTACACCTTC
TRBV9	NA	TRBJ1-3	NA	CASSPPGGTEGNTIYF	TGTGCCAGCAGCCCACCCGGAGGGACCGAAGGAAACACCATATATTTT
TRBV6-6	NA	TRBJ2-5	NA	CASSYSFPETQYF	TGTGCCAGCAGTTACTCTTTCCCGGAGACCCAGTACTTC
TRBV2	few	TRBJ1-6	NA	CASRGGYDSPLHF	TGTGCCAGCAGGGGGGGGTACGATTCACCCCTCCACTTT
TRBV4-3	NA	TRBJ1-1	NA	CASSQRPHREAFF	TGCGCCAGCAGCCAGCGGCCTCACAGGGAAGCTTTCTTT
TRBV7-2	NA	TRBJ1-1	TRBD1	CASSYGQDTEAFF	TGTGCCAGCAGCTATGGACAGGACACTGAAGCTTTCTTT
TRBV19	NA	TRBJ1-5	NA	CASSIVPWAAQAYSNQPQHF	TGTGCCAGTAGTATAGTCCCTTGGGCAGCACAAGCATATAGCAATCAGCCCCAGCATTTT
TRBV4-2	NA	TRBJ2-1	TRBD2	CASSQDGSGGENEQFF	TGTGCCAGCAGCCAAGACGGGAGCGGGGGGGAAAATGAGCAGTTCTTC
TRBV9	NA	TRBJ1-2	NA	CASSRGGGGYTF	TGTGCCAGCAGCAGGGGGGGTGGAGGCTACACCTTC
TRBV19	NA	TRBJ2-1	NA	CASSWAGKWNNEQFF	TGTGCCAGTAGTTGGGCGGGAAAGTGGAACAATGAGCAGTTCTTC
TRBV5-1	NA	TRBJ1-1	TRBD1	CASSWTGQGTEAFF	TGCGCCAGCAGCTGGACAGGTCAGGGCACTGAAGCTTTCTTT
TRBV13	NA	TRBJ1-3	TRBD1	CASTNDRAPGNTIYF	TGTGCCAGCACTAACGACAGGGCTCCTGGAAACACCATATATTTT
TRBV10-2	NA	TRBJ2-5	NA	CASTAGSHQETQYF	TGCGCCAGCACGGCGGGGAGCCACCAAGAGACCCAGTACTTC
TRBV20-1	few	TRBJ1-2	NA	CSAIRSYGYTF	TGCAGTGCTATCCGGTCCTATGGCTACACCTTC
TRBV19	NA	TRBJ2-3	TRBD2	CASTLLADTDTQYF	TGTGCCAGTACCCTCCTAGCGGATACAGATACGCAGTATTTT
TRBV6-5	NA	TRBJ2-1	TRBD1	CASRRQGLINEQFF	TGTGCCAGCAGGCGACAGGGGTTAATCAATGAGCAGTTCTTC
TRBV5-6	NA	TRBJ2-5	TRBD1	CASSPGTGGETQYF	TGTGCCAGCAGCCCAGGGACAGGGGGCGAGACCCAGTACTTC
TRBV6-1	NA	TRBJ2-1	TRBD2	CASSERASGKNEQFF	TGTGCCAGCAGTGAACGGGCTAGCGGTAAGAATGAGCAGTTCTTC
TRBV14	NA	TRBJ1-3	NA	CASSHLDSHRGNTIYF	TGTGCCAGCAGCCATTTGGACAGCCACCGCGGAAACACCATATATTTT
TRBV6-1	NA	TRBJ1-5	NA	CASSERGMVQPQHF	TGTGCCAGCAGTGAAAGGGGTATGGTTCAGCCCCAGCATTTT
TRBV18	NA	TRBJ2-5	NA	CASSPRTTFGETQYF	TGTGCCAGCTCACCAAGGACAACCTTCGGAGAGACCCAGTACTTC
TRBV7-8	NA	TRBJ2-1	TRBD1	CASSLGGTAHNEQFF	TGTGCCAGCAGCTTAGGGGGGACAGCTCACAATGAGCAGTTCTTC
TRBV30	once	TRBJ1-2	NA	CAWRSGYGYTF	TGTGCCTGGAGATCCGGCTATGGCTACACCTTC
TRBV6-1	NA	TRBJ2-1	NA	CASRPQPGSHNEQFF	TGTGCCAGCAGACCTCAGCCGGGGTCCCACAATGAGCAGTTCTTC